This TCR beta chain was obtained from a study of early T cells in non-severe SARS-CoV-2 infection (dated by TCRdb to about 2021). In the study overall: Because TCR sequencing was done on bulk RNA from unsorted whole blood, the alpha and beta chains could not be paired.

The CDR3, from cysteine to phenylalanine, totals 16 residues. CDR3 DNA is the only sequence kept; it has 48 bases, read in frame from the first base. V is reduced by 3 bases and J by 5 bases, leaving a spacing of 22 bases between them. Via the germline V gene (reference sequence), CDR1 is DFQATT and CDR2 SNEGSKA. In its sample, this clonotype was seen many times. The antigen it binds to is not known. No quality values exist for individual bases; no much larger clone is one base distant. Receptor amplification or capture employed 5' RACE. Sequencing was performed on a NextSeq 500. The TCR library protocol attached unique molecular identifiers to individual cDNA molecules to correct for sequencing error and PCR bias. Sequencing covered both TCR alpha and beta chains, and within each sample the abundances of alpha and beta sequences were tightly co-correlated. Per the original workflow: Decombinator V4 was used to perform V gene, J gene and CDR3 annotation of TCR sequences. Expanded TCRs were defined as changing significantly between any two time points under a Poisson model with p below 0.0001. TCR abundances were normalised to the total number of TCRs sequenced per sample and were expressed as counts per million. MAIT TCRs were defined by TRAV1-2 paired with TRAJ12, TRAJ20 or TRAJ33, and iNKT TCRs by TRAV10 paired with TRAJ18. VDJdb, accessed 1 November 2021, was searched for CMV, EBV and SARS-CoV-2 annotated TCRs, with TCRs annotated for multiple antigens excluded. TCRdb trimmed public reads at Q25 via fastp, called clones via MiXCR and kept in-frame beta chains. Duplicate CDR3 protein sequences are folded into a single record with the most common DNA and genes. V and J calls and clone size were set by TCRdb, not the authors. The sample includes some 91,000 distinct CDR3 sequences, with about 15% observed a single time. Less than 6% of the sample lies in the top ten.

The research as a whole found: Matching against VDJdb was skewed toward anti-spike CD8 responses, likely underestimated virus-specific expansions, and missed private and CD4 specificities.

A case-control design nested within a healthcare worker cohort in London, UK, was used, with weekly nasopharyngeal swab PCR tests and blood sampling performed. Healthcare workers were recruited between 23 and 31 March 2020, during the week of the UK lockdown, and were followed weekly for up to roughly 16 weeks. This TCR derives from an adult who was a healthcare worker with PCR-confirmed SARS-CoV-2 infection or an uninfected control (not recorded which). Recombination linked TRBV20-1 to TRBJ2-5; the D gene is perhaps TRBD2, from 6 matching bases. Sequenced: whole blood. The CDR3 has the sequence CSASSGARRFAETQYF. In nucleotides, the sequence is TGCAGTGCTAGTAGCGGCGCGAGAAGGTTTGCGGAGACCCAGTACTTC.